This T cell receptor (beta chain) was observed in a study of control samples from healthy donors and cancer patients. Clones were read by immunoSEQ multiplex PCR, and TCRdb kept only the in-frame ones, dropping some. Of some 150,000 clones in the sample, roughly 95% were seen once. This CDR3 contains 15 residues. The trim removed 3 bases at V and 2 bases at J, leaving 5 bases unmatched. Germline V gives CDR1 KGHSH, CDR2 LQKENI. Sequencing was carried out using blood. This sequence was found in a woman in her twenties or thirties in good health. The chain has TRBV18 and TRBJ2-3; TRBD2 matches 7 bases. The CDR3, as DNA: TGTGCCAGCTCACCTAGGCGGGAGCCCACAGATACGCAGTATTTT. As protein: CASSPRREPTDTQYF.